These 28 T cell receptor beta chains share one sample of origin, sequenced in a study of monozygotic twins with inflammatory bowel disease. TCRdb reworked the 5' RACE reads into one entry per CDR3 protein, no DNA. The table lists 300,000 to 400,000 distinct CDR3 sequences. Sequenced material: blood. Source of these receptors: a human donor with ulcerative colitis or Crohn's disease, or a healthy co-twin of an affected twin (not recorded which).

V usage is TRBV19 and J usage is TRBJ2-6. This CDR3 comprises 12 residues. The germline V gene encodes CDR1 LNHDA and CDR2 SQIVND (reference sequence). The CDR3 loop reads CAIGSGANVLTF.

V gene TRBV5-1 combines with J gene TRBJ2-2; TCRdb lists TRBD1, though no DNA is available to test this call. The V gene's germline CDR1 is SGHRS and CDR2 YFSETQ. The CDR3 runs 14 residues. CDR3 sequence reads: CASSADPGTGELFF.

The rearrangement joins TRBV9 to TRBJ2-6; TCRdb gives TRBD2 as the D gene, but with no DNA this cannot be confirmed. CDR3 length equals 15 residues. Germline CDR1 SGDLS, CDR2 YYNGEE. This CDR3 is CASARGSSGANVLTF.

This chain's CDR3 is CASTSDRGWGGTIYF. The chain links TRBV12-3 or TRBV12-4 to TRBJ1-3; absent DNA, TCRdb's TRBD1 call cannot be checked. This CDR3 region has 15 residues.

This chain connects TRBV6-5 to TRBJ2-4; the D gene TCRdb calls, TRBD2, cannot be checked with no DNA. CDR1 and CDR2 from the germline V gene are MNHEY and SVGAGI. The CDR3 length is 15 residues. CDR3 in amino acids: CASSYSLAGEDIQYF.

V usage is TRBV24-1 and J usage is TRBJ2-1. Germline V gene data show CDR1 as KGHDR and CDR2 as SFDVKD. This CDR3 region has 12 residues. CDR3 loop: CATSDPKLEQFF.

This chain uses TRBV7-6 with TRBJ2-2; the D call from TCRdb, TRBD2, cannot be confirmed without DNA. Germline CDR1 SGHVS, CDR2 FNYEAQ. CDR3 size: 18 residues. The CDR3 region is CASSLSPRRGTNTGELFF.

The chain couples TRBV29-1 to TRBJ2-1; TCRdb indicates TRBD1, and absent DNA this call remains unverified. CDR1 and CDR2 (germline): SQVTM, ANQGSEA. The CDR3 is 12 amino acids. The CDR3 loop is CSVETGNNEQFF.

The chain combines TRBV5-1 with TRBJ2-2; TCRdb's D call, TRBD2, is unchecked because there is no DNA. This CDR3 comprises 16 residues. The germline V gene has CDR1 SGHRS and CDR2 YFSETQ. CDR3 residues: CASSFLAVANTGELFF.

The chain employs TRBV24-1 and TRBJ1-5. Germline V CDR1 and CDR2: KGHDR, SFDVKD. CDR3 length: 13 residues. The CDR3: CATSETGNQPQHF.

This sequence joins TRBV10-3 and TRBJ2-4; without DNA, the TCRdb call of TRBD2 cannot be checked. This CDR3 has 17 amino acids. Germline assignment: CDR1 ENHRY and CDR2 SYGVKD. This chain's CDR3 is CAISESGRGLVKNIQYF.

This chain joins TRBV30 and TRBJ2-7; TCRdb calls TRBD2, which cannot be checked without DNA. This CDR3 region has 13 residues. Germline V lookup: CDR1 GTSNPN, CDR2 SVGIG (reference sequence). CDR3 protein: CAWRFGGTYEQYF.

The chain joins TRBV7-2 to TRBJ2-1; TCRdb selects TRBD1, and the lack of DNA leaves this call unchecked. This CDR3 is built from 15 residues. The V gene's germline CDR1 is SGHTA and CDR2 FQGNSA. The CDR3 protein is CASSSTGTAPSEQFF.

V is TRBV5-1 and J is TRBJ1-5; TCRdb designates TRBD1, a call that cannot be tested without DNA. This CDR3 contains 13 residues. In germline, CDR1 is SGHRS, CDR2 YFSETQ. CDR3: CASGEGSGQPQHF.

CDR3 residues: CASSRTGTAYEQYF. The chain links TRBV4-3 to TRBJ2-7; TCRdb outputs TRBD1, but without DNA this stays unchecked. This CDR3 has 14 amino acids. Per germline, CDR1 LGHNA and CDR2 YSLEER.

The chain recombines TRBV5-5 with TRBJ2-7; TCRdb's D call of TRBD2 is untestable without DNA. CDR3 length: 14 residues. Germline V gene lookup returns CDR1 SGHKS and CDR2 YYEKEE (reference sequence). CDR3 sequence reads: CASSFQGGSYEQYF.

J is TRBJ1-5 and V is TRBV7-9; TCRdb's D call, TRBD1, is unchecked because there is no DNA. Germline-derived CDR1 and CDR2 are SEHNR and FQNEAQ (reference sequence). CDR3 length equals 17 residues. The CDR3 sequence: CASSFGTGEFSNQPQHF. Using reference TRBV7-9 and TRBJ1-5 for the parts outside the CDR3, the full variable domain is DTGVSQNPRHKITKRGQNVTFRCDPISEHNRLYWYRQTLGQGPEFLTYFQNEAQLEKSRLLSDRFSAERPKGSFSTLEIQRTEQGDSAMYLCASSFGTGEFSNQPQHFGDGTRLSIL.

This rearrangement joins TRBV2 to TRBJ2-7; no DNA is available, so the TRBD2 call from TCRdb remains unchecked. Germline CDR1 and CDR2: SNHLY and FYNNEI. CDR3 length: 14 residues. The CDR3 region is CASGLAGGPEEQYF.

The rearrangement links TRBV19 to TRBJ2-7; TCRdb gives TRBD2 as the D gene, but with no DNA this cannot be confirmed. Germline loops: CDR1 LNHDA, CDR2 SQIVND (reference sequence). This CDR3 contains 13 residues. The CDR3 here is CASSIAAGYEQYF.

The V call is TRBV25-1, the J call TRBJ1-4; checking the TCRdb D call of TRBD1 is not possible without DNA. CDR1 and CDR2 (germline): MGHDK, SYGVNS. The CDR3 covers 16 residues. The CDR3: CASREGYRGRSEKLFF.

V is TRBV29-1 and J is TRBJ2-3; TCRdb names TRBD2, which stays unverified in the absence of DNA. This CDR3 is built from 16 residues. Germline loops: CDR1 SQVTM, CDR2 ANQGSEA. This CDR3 is CSVEGVTSGDTDTQYF.

The gene calls are TRBV5-1 and TRBJ2-5; TCRdb designates TRBD2, a call that cannot be tested without DNA. Germline V gene lookup returns CDR1 SGHRS and CDR2 YFSETQ. CDR3 length: 14 residues. The CDR3 reads CASNLAGGPETQYF.

This rearrangement joins TRBV12-3 or TRBV12-4 to TRBJ1-5; with no DNA, the TCRdb D assignment of TRBD1 cannot be verified. The CDR3 is 14 residues long. The CDR3 spells CASSLSRVNQPQHF.

V usage is TRBV9 and J usage is TRBJ1-2. CDR1 SGDLS and CDR2 YYNGEE come from the germline V gene. The CDR3 has 14 residues. The CDR3 loop is CASSPNTFGYGYTF.

The chain recombines TRBV20-1 with TRBJ2-7. CDR1 is DFQATT, CDR2 SNEGSKA, per germline (reference sequence). This CDR3 is 14 amino acids long. The CDR3 sequence: CSARDRRGLYEQYF.

This rearrangement joins TRBV7-2 to TRBJ1-1. This CDR3 is built from 16 residues. Germline CDR1 SGHTA, CDR2 FQGNSA. The CDR3 reads CASSPRIGLMNTEAFF.

The chain joins TRBV7-9 to TRBJ1-3. This CDR3 has 16 residues. Germline V gives CDR1 SEHNR, CDR2 FQNEAQ (reference sequence). The CDR3 region is CASSLGQPSSGNTINF.

The chain has TRBV2 and TRBJ2-1; there is no DNA to check the TCRdb D call of TRBD2. The germline V gene encodes CDR1 SNHLY and CDR2 FYNNEI. The CDR3 extends over 19 amino acids. The CDR3 here is CASSPQGGLAFFSDNEQFF.